The clone carrying this T cell receptor (beta chain) was recorded once. Its specificity is unknown. The repertoire was sequenced with immunoSEQ multiplex PCR; TCRdb's copy has only in-frame clones and lacks some. The repertoire has about 180,000 clones, just over 85% of them found once; the top ten carry roughly 8%. Germline CDR1 and CDR2: SEHNR and FQNEAQ (reference sequence). Trimming stripped 7 bases from V and 5 bases from J, with 23 bases between. The CDR3 consists of 16 residues. This record comes from a study of T cell responses to AZD1222 COVID-19 vaccine. General study results and limits: Following two doses of AZD1222, Spike-specific TCR breadth and depth rose. Donors, mostly white British, included more females; clonal diversity was possibly underestimated. A reported finding is that nearly half of spike-specific TCRs target unmutated variant regions. Mapped onto spike, vaccine-associated CD4 TCRs spanned it and were dominant at 160-218 and 743-854.

This specimen consisted of peripheral blood, obtained on day 0 of AZD1222 vaccination. The TCR originated in an adult in good health. The chain links TRBV7-9 to TRBJ1-2; perhaps TRBD1 as D (5 bases). CDR3 sequence: CASTLNLRGSRYGYTF. The CDR3 DNA reads as TGTGCCAGCACCCTAAATCTAAGGGGTTCTCGGTATGGCTACACCTTC.